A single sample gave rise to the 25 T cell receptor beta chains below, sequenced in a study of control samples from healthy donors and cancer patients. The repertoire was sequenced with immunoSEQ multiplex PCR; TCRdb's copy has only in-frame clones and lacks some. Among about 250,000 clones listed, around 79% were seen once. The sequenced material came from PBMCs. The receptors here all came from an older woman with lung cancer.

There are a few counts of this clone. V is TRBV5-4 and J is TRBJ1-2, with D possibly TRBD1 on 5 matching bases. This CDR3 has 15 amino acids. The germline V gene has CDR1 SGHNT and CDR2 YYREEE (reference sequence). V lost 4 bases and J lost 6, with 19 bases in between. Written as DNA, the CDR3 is TGTGCCAGCAGCGTACCGGGACTCCCTGCGGATGGCTACACCTTC. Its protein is CASSVPGLPADGYTF.

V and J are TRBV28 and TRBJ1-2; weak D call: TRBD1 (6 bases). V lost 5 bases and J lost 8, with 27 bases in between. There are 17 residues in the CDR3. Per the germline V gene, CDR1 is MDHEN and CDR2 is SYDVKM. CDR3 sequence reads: CASSTGPGSWGGQGYTF. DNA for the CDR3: TGTGCCAGCAGTACCGGACCGGGTTCTTGGGGGGGCCAAGGCTACACCTTC.

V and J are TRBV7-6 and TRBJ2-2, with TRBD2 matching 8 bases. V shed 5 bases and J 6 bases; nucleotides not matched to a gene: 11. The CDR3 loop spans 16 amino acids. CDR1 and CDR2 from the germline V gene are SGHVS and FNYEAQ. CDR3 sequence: CASSLTNRGGPGELFF. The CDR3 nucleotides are TGTGCCAGCAGCCTCACGAATCGGGGGGGGCCCGGGGAGCTGTTTTTT.

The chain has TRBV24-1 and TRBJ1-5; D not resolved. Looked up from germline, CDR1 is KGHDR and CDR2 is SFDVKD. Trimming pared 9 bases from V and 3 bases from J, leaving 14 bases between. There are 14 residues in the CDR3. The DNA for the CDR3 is TGTGCCACCGGGAGGGATGCTCACAATCAGCCCCAGCATTTT. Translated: CATGRDAHNQPQHF.

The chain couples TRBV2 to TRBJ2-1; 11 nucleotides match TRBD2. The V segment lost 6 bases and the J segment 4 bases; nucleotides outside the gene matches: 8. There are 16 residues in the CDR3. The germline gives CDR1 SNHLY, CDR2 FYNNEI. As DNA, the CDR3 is TGTGCCAGCAGAAGAGCCATAGCGGGAGGGTACAATGAGCAGTTCTTC. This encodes CASRRAIAGGYNEQFF.

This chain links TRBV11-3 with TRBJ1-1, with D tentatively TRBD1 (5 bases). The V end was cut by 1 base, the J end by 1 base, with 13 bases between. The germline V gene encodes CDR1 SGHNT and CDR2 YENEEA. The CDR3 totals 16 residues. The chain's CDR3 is CASSLGYGGKNTEAFF. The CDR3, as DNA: TGTGCCAGCAGCTTAGGTTACGGGGGGAAGAACACTGAAGCTTTCTTT.

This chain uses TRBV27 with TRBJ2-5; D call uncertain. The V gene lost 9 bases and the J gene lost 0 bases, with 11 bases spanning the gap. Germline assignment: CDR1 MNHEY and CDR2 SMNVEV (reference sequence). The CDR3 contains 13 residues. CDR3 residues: CASKFWYQETQYF. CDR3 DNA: TGTGCCAGTAAGTTCTGGTACCAAGAGACCCAGTACTTC.

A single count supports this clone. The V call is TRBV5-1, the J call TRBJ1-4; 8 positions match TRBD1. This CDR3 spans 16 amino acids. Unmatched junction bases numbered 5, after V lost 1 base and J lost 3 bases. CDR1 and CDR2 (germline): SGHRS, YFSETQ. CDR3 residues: CASSLTRQGSNEKLFF. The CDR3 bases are TGCGCCAGCAGCTTGACAAGACAGGGGTCTAATGAAAAACTGTTTTTT. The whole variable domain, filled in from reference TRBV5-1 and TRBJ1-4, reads KAGVTQTPRYLIKTRGQQVTLSCSPISGHRSVSWYQQTPGQGLQFLFEYFSETQRNKGNFPGRFSGRQFSNSRSEMNVSTLELGDSALYLCASSLTRQGSNEKLFFGSGTQLSVL.

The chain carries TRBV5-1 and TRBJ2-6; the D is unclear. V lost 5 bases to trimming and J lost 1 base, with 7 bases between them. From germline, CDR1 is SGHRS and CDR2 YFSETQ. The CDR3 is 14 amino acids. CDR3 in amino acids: CASRTESGANVLTF. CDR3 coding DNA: TGCGCCAGCAGGACTGAATCTGGGGCCAACGTCCTGACTTTC.

CDR3 sequence: CASSLIGTLLRGYTF. The CDR3 DNA reads TGTGCCAGCAGTTTAATTGGGACTCTCCTAAGGGGCTACACCTTC. The chain carries TRBV28 and TRBJ1-2, with D perhaps TRBD1 (5 bases). CDR3 length: 15 amino acids. V was shortened by 2 bases and J by 8 bases, with 18 bases between the two germline ends. CDR1 is MDHEN, CDR2 SYDVKM, per germline.

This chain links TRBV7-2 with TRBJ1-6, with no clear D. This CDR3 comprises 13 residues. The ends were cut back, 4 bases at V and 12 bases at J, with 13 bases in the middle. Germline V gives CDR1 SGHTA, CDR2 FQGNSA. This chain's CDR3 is CASSSEVPKPLHF. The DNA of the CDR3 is TGTGCCAGCAGCTCTGAAGTTCCCAAACCCCTCCACTTT.

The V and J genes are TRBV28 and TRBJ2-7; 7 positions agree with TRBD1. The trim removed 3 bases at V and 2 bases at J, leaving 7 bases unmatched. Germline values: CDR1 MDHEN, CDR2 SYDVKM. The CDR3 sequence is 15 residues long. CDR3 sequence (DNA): TGTGCCAGCAGTTTGAGGCAGGGGGTTACCTACGAGCAGTACTTC. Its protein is CASSLRQGVTYEQYF.

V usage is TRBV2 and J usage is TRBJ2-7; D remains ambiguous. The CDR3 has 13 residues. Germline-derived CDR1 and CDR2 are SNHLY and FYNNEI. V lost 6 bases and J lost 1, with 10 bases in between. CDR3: CASRDSASYEQYF. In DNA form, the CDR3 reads TGTGCCAGCAGAGACTCGGCTTCCTACGAGCAGTACTTC.

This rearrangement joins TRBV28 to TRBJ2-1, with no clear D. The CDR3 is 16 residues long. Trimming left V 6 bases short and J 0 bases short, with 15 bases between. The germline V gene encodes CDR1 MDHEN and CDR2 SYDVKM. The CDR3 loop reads CASRPLFRPSYNEQFF. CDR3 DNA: TGTGCCAGCAGACCACTTTTCAGGCCCTCCTACAATGAGCAGTTCTTC.

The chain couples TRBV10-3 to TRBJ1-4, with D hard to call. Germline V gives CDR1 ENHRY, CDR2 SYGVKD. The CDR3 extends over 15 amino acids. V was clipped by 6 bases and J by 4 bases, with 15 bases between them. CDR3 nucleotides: TGTGCCATCAGCGACCCGGGAACGGATAATGAAAAACTGTTTTTT. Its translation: CAISDPGTDNEKLFF.

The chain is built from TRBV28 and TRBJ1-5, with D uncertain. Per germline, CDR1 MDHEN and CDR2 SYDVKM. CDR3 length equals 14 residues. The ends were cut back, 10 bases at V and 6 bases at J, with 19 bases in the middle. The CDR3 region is CATLAATLRQPQHF. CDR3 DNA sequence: TGTGCCACCCTGGCAGCGACCCTCCGTCAGCCCCAGCATTTT.

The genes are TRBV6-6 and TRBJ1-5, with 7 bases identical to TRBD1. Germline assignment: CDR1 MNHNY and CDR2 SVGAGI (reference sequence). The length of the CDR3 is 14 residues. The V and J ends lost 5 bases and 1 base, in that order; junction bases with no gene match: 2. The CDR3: CASSTGQSNQPQHF. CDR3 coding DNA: TGTGCCAGCAGTACGGGACAGAGCAATCAGCCCCAGCATTTT.

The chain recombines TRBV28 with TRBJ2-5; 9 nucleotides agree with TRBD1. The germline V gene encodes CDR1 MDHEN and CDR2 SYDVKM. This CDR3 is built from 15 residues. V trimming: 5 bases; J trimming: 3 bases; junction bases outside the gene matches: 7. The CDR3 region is CASSIPGDREETQYF. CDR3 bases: TGTGCCAGCAGTATCCCCGGGGACAGGGAAGAGACCCAGTACTTC.

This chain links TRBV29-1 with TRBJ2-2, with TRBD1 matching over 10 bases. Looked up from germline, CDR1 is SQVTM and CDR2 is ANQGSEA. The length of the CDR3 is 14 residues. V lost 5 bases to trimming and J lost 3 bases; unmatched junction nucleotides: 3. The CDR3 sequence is CSVRGQGYTGELFF. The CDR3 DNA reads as TGCAGCGTTCGGGGACAGGGGTACACCGGGGAGCTGTTTTTT.

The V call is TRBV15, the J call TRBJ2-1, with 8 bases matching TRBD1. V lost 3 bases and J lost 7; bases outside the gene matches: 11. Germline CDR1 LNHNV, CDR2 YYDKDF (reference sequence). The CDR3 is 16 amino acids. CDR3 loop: CATSSEGQGSGNEQFF. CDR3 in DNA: TGTGCCACCAGCAGTGAAGGACAGGGCAGTGGGAATGAGCAGTTCTTC. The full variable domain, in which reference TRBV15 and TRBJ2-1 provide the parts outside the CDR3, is DAMVIQNPRYQVTQFGKPVTLSCSQTLNHNVMYWYQQKSSQAPKLLFHYYDKDFNNEADTPDNFQSRRPNTSFCFLDIRSPGLGDTAMYLCATSSEGQGSGNEQFFGPGTRLTVL.

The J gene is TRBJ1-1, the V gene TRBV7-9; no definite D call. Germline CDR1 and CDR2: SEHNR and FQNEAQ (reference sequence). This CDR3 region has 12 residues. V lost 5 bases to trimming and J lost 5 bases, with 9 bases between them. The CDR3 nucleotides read TGTGCCAGCAGCCCGGGTATGACTGAAGCTTTCTTT. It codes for CASSPGMTEAFF.

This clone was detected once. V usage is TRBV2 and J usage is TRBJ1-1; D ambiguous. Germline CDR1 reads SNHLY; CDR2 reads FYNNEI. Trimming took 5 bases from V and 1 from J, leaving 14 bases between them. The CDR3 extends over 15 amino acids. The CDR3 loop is CASSPRAGGNTEAFF. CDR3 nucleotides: TGTGCCAGCAGTCCCCGTGCGGGTGGGAACACTGAAGCTTTCTTT.

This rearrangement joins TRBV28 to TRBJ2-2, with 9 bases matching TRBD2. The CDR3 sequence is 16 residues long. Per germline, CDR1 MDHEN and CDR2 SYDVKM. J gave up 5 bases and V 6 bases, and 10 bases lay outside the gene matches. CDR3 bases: TGTGCCAGCAGCTACAATAGCGGGAGAAGAACCGGGGAGCTGTTTTTT. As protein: CASSYNSGRRTGELFF. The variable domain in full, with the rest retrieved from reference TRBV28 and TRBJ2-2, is DVKVTQSSRYLVKRTGEKVFLECVQDMDHENMFWYRQDPGLGLRLIYFSYDVKMKEKGDIPEGYSVSREKKERFSLILESASTNQTSMYLCASSYNSGRRTGELFFGEGSRLTVL.

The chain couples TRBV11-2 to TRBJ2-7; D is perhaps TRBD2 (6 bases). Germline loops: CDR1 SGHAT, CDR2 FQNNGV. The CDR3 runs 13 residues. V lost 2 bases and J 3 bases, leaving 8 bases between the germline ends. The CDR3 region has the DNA TGTGCCAGCAGCTTATCGGGGGACTACGAGCAGTACTTC. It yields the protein CASSLSGDYEQYF.

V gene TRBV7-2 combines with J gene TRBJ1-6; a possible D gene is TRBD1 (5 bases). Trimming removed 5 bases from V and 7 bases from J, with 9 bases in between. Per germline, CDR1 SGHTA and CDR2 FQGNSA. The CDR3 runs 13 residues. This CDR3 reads CASSLYRNSPLHF. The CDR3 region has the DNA TGTGCCAGCAGCCTGTACAGGAATTCACCCCTCCACTTT.